The 25 T cell receptor beta chains reported below all come from one sample, sequenced in a study of Ad26.COV2.S vaccination and SARS-CoV-2 variants. Clones were read by immunoSEQ multiplex PCR, and TCRdb kept only the in-frame ones, dropping some. Of hundreds of thousands of clones in the sample, roughly 90% were seen once. Treatment noted: about 20 received Ad26.COV2.S at low or high dose, single or two shots; five or six received placebo; per-sample allocation not given. Specimen acquisition occurred on day 63 following the initial vaccine or placebo injection. This specimen was peripheral blood, taken in a trial of Ad26.COV2.S vaccine versus placebo. Receptors originate from a person between 18 and 65 years old who received the Ad26.COV2.S COVID-19 vaccine or a placebo.

The rearrangement uses TRBV19 and TRBJ2-1, with D hard to call. The CDR3 is made up of 11 amino acids. Trimming shortened V by 8 bases and J by 7 bases, and 9 bases separated the two germline ends. Germline V lookup: CDR1 LNHDA, CDR2 SQIVND (reference sequence). CDR3 bases: TGTGCCAGTGCCAACCGGAATGAGCAGTTCTTC. This codes for CASANRNEQFF. The complete variable domain, with remaining parts taken from reference TRBV19 and TRBJ2-1, reads DGGITQSPKYLFRKEGQNVTLSCEQNLNHDAMYWYRQDPGQGLRLIYYSQIVNDFQKGDIAEGYSVSREKKESFPLTVTSAQKNPTAFYLCASANRNEQFFGPGTRLTVL.

The genes are TRBV9 and TRBJ2-2; TRBD1 matches 10 bases. CDR1 is SGDLS, CDR2 YYNGEE, per germline. The CDR3 is 15 amino acids. The V and J ends lost 4 bases and 5 bases, in that order; junction bases with no gene match: 5. CDR3 nucleotide sequence: TGTGCCAGCAGCCCTTGGACAGGGGGGACCGGGGAGCTGTTTTTT. Amino acid sequence: CASSPWTGGTGELFF. Combining the CDR3 with reference TRBV9 and TRBJ2-2 gives the whole variable domain DSGVTQTPKHLITATGQRVTLRCSPRSGDLSVYWYQQSLDQGLQFLIQYYNGEERAKGNILERFSAQQFPDLHSELNLSSLELGDSALYFCASSPWTGGTGELFFGEGSRLTVL.

This clone has a single count. The rearrangement uses TRBV13 and TRBJ2-3; D uncertain. Trimming pared 2 bases from V and 2 bases from J, leaving 8 bases between. From germline, CDR1 is PRHDT and CDR2 FYEKMQ (reference sequence). The CDR3 sequence is 14 residues long. CDR3 sequence (DNA): TGTGCCAGCAGCTTACGAGGCCCCACAGATACGCAGTATTTT. Its translation: CASSLRGPTDTQYF.

The chain couples TRBV6-2 or TRBV6-3 to TRBJ1-5; no clear D gene. Trimming left V 0 bases short and J 0 bases short, with 6 bases between. There are 15 residues in the CDR3. The germline CDR1 and CDR2 sequences are MNHEY and SVGEGT. The CDR3 spells CASSYSSYSNQPQHF. CDR3 DNA sequence: TGTGCCAGCAGTTACTCGAGTTATAGCAATCAGCCCCAGCATTTT.

The V gene is TRBV7-3, the J gene TRBJ2-3, with D unresolved. Germline CDR1 SGHTA, CDR2 FQGTGA. V lost 2 bases and J 2 bases, leaving 5 bases between the germline ends. The CDR3 extends over 13 amino acids. The CDR3 DNA reads as TGTGCCAGCAGCTTAGATATCACAGATACGCAGTATTTT. The encoded protein is CASSLDITDTQYF.

This rearrangement joins TRBV7-8 to TRBJ2-7; 9 nucleotides line up with TRBD1. The V gene's germline CDR1 is SGHVS and CDR2 FQNEAQ. The CDR3 totals 15 residues. V was pared by 1 base and J by 3 bases, with 4 bases of the junction left unmatched. The CDR3 spells CASSLELGQGYEQYF. CDR3 bases: TGTGCCAGCAGCTTAGAACTGGGACAGGGCTACGAGCAGTACTTC.

This chain connects TRBV7-2 to TRBJ2-7; TRBD2 is a possible D gene (6 bases). Germline V gene sequence: CDR1 SGHTA, CDR2 FQGNSA. The V end lost 7 bases, the J end lost 3 bases, and 10 bases lay between the germline ends. CDR3 length: 12 amino acids. The CDR3 DNA sequence: TGTGCCAGCACACTCGGGGGCTACGAGCAGTACTTC. It encodes CASTLGGYEQYF.

This chain links TRBV27 with TRBJ2-7; TRBD1 agrees at 7 bases. Germline values: CDR1 MNHEY, CDR2 SMNVEV (reference sequence). The CDR3 has 14 amino acids. After removal of 4 bases from V and 3 bases from J, the junction contained 6 bases not matched to a gene. This CDR3 reads CASSSTGADYEQYF. In DNA form, the CDR3 reads TGTGCCAGCAGTTCTACAGGGGCGGACTACGAGCAGTACTTC.

Concerning this clone itself: Other DNA sequences in this sample translate to the same CDR3. This chain joins TRBV10-3 and TRBJ2-5, with D perhaps being TRBD1 or TRBD2 (5 bases each). The CDR3 runs to 12 residues. Germline V CDR1 and CDR2: ENHRY, SYGVKD. Trimming took off 5 bases at V and 4 bases at J, with 8 bases between the two ends. The CDR3 reads CAISRDRETQYF. As DNA, the CDR3 is TGTGCCATCAGTCGGGACCGAGAGACCCAGTACTTC.

The chain has TRBV18 and TRBJ1-2, with D unresolved. CDR3 length: 15 residues. Germline V gene lookup returns CDR1 KGHSH and CDR2 LQKENI. V gave up 3 bases and J gave up 5 bases, with 16 bases separating them. In nucleotides, the CDR3 is TGTGCCAGCTCACCCGACTACTCGGTTGAGTATGGCTACACCTTC. Translated, it gives CASSPDYSVEYGYTF. The full variable domain, rest sourced from reference TRBV18 and TRBJ1-2, is NAGVMQNPRHLVRRRGQEARLRCSPMKGHSHVYWYRQLPEEGLKFMVYLQKENIIDESGMPKERFSAEFPKEGPSILRIQQVVRGDSAAYFCASSPDYSVEYGYTFGSGTRLTVV.

This rearrangement joins TRBV6-5 to TRBJ1-3; 10 bases match TRBD1. The CDR3 contains 14 residues. V shed 9 bases, J shed 4 bases, and the junction held 6 bases outside the gene matches. Germline-derived CDR1 and CDR2 are MNHEY and SVGAGI. CDR3 sequence: CASLDRGLGNTIYF. CDR3 in DNA: TGTGCCAGTCTCGACAGGGGGCTAGGAAACACCATATATTTT.

This chain connects TRBV30 to TRBJ2-7; TRBD1 agrees at 11 bases. The CDR3 sequence is 15 residues long. The trim removed 3 bases at V and 7 bases at J, leaving 11 bases unmatched. Germline loops: CDR1 GTSNPN, CDR2 SVGIG (reference sequence). The CDR3 region is CAWRASPGQGDEQYF. Here the CDR3 DNA reads TGTGCCTGGAGGGCAAGCCCGGGACAGGGGGATGAGCAGTACTTC. The variable domain in full, with the rest retrieved from reference TRBV30 and TRBJ2-7, is SQTIHQWPATLVQPVGSPLSLECTVEGTSNPNLYWYRQAAGRGLQLLFYSVGIGQISSEVPQNLSASRPQDRQFILSSKKLLLSDSGFYLCAWRASPGQGDEQYFGPGTRLTVT.

The gene calls are TRBV28 and TRBJ2-6; 8 bases are a match to TRBD1. This CDR3 is built from 15 residues. The V gene's germline CDR1 is MDHEN and CDR2 SYDVKM. The junction had 5 bases not matched to a gene; V was cut back by 6 bases and J by 4 bases. DNA for the CDR3: TGTGCCAGCAGCCGGACAGGGAGCGGGGCCAACGTCCTGACTTTC. This sequence encodes CASSRTGSGANVLTF.

This clone appeared once. The chain uses TRBV4-3 and TRBJ1-1; no clear D. Deletions cut 3 bases from V and 4 bases from J, with 9 bases between. This CDR3 contains 13 residues. Germline V lookup: CDR1 LGHNA, CDR2 YSLEER. The CDR3 DNA is TGCGCCAGCAGCCAGACCCGGGCCACTGAAGCTTTCTTT. It translates to CASSQTRATEAFF.

J is TRBJ1-6 and V is TRBV10-3, with a tentative D call TRBD1 (6 bases). The CDR3 runs to 15 residues. Germline V gene lookup returns CDR1 ENHRY and CDR2 SYGVKD. V lost 0 bases and J 8 bases, leaving 11 bases between the germline ends. Here the CDR3 reads CAISESTGQDSPLHF. As DNA, the CDR3 is TGTGCCATCAGTGAGTCCACAGGGCAGGATTCACCCCTCCACTTT.

The rearrangement links TRBV6-5 to TRBJ2-7, with D unclear. Germline V gives CDR1 MNHEY, CDR2 SVGAGI. V shed 6 bases and J shed 0 bases, with 9 bases lying between them. This CDR3 has 13 residues. DNA of the CDR3: TGTGCCAGCAGCCCAAGGTTCTCCTACGAGCAGTACTTC. Protein: CASSPRFSYEQYF.

The chain carries TRBV7-2 and TRBJ1-6, with D perhaps matching TRBD1 (5 bases). Trimming took off 3 bases at V and 5 bases at J, with 11 bases between the two ends. CDR3 size: 15 residues. The germline CDR1 and CDR2 sequences are SGHTA and FQGNSA. CDR3 sequence: CASSFVGGDNSPLHF. Written as DNA, the CDR3 is TGTGCCAGCAGCTTCGTGGGGGGGGATAATTCACCCCTCCACTTT.

The CDR3 is CATMVNPTDTQYF. CDR3 bases: TGTGCCACCATGGTTAACCCCACAGATACGCAGTATTTT. V gene TRBV12-3 or TRBV12-4 combines with J gene TRBJ2-3; D is uncertain. This CDR3 spans 13 amino acids. The V gene lost 10 bases and the J gene lost 2 bases, with 13 bases spanning the gap.

This chain links TRBV19 with TRBJ2-6; no clear D. The length of the CDR3 is 15 residues. Germline CDR1 reads LNHDA; CDR2 reads SQIVND (reference sequence). V was cut by 3 bases and J by 5 bases, with 11 bases left in between. CDR3 residues: CASSISTTWANVLTF. Here the CDR3 DNA reads TGTGCCAGTAGTATCTCTACAACCTGGGCCAACGTCCTGACTTTC.

This rearrangement joins TRBV2 to TRBJ2-1, with TRBD2 matching over 13 bases. Germline-derived CDR1 and CDR2 are SNHLY and FYNNEI. The CDR3 is made up of 13 amino acids. Trimming took 9 bases from V and 7 from J; bases not matched to a gene: 3. CDR3 bases: TGTGCCAGGGGACTAGCGGGGAGAAATGAGCAGTTCTTC. It yields the protein CARGLAGRNEQFF.

The sample holds one count of this clone. The V gene is TRBV7-2, the J gene TRBJ1-5; D not certain. Germline V gene data show CDR1 as SGHTA and CDR2 as FQGNSA. There are 15 residues in the CDR3. Trimming left V 7 bases short and J 0 bases short, with 13 bases between. For the CDR3, the DNA is TGTGCCAGCAACCAGGAGGGTAATAGCAATCAGCCCCAGCATTTT. It yields the protein CASNQEGNSNQPQHF.

This clone showed up just once. The chain employs TRBV4-3 and TRBJ2-3; D gene uncertain. Trimming removed 2 bases at V and 2 bases at J, with 11 bases between. The CDR3 extends over 15 amino acids. The germline V gene has CDR1 LGHNA and CDR2 YSLEER. The CDR3 here is CASSQNQEYTDTQYF. The CDR3 bases are TGCGCCAGCAGCCAAAATCAGGAATACACAGATACGCAGTATTTT.

This chain uses TRBV29-1 with TRBJ1-4; unclear D gene. CDR3 length equals 15 residues. Germline assignment: CDR1 SQVTM and CDR2 ANQGSEA. Trimming took off 4 bases at V and 3 bases at J, with 15 bases between the two ends. The CDR3 DNA follows: TGCAGCGTTGCTCGGTCACCGGCCGCTAATGAAAAACTGTTTTTT. This codes for CSVARSPAANEKLFF.

CDR3 amino acids: CSAHAYGYTF. For the CDR3, the DNA is TGCAGTGCTCATGCCTATGGCTACACCTTC. The chain links TRBV20-1 to TRBJ1-2, with D hard to call. V was clipped by 5 bases and J by 4 bases, with 5 bases between them. The CDR3 covers 10 residues. Germline loops: CDR1 DFQATT, CDR2 SNEGSKA (reference sequence).

V is TRBV5-1 and J is TRBJ2-2; D unresolved. Germline V gene lookup returns CDR1 SGHRS and CDR2 YFSETQ. The CDR3 is 15 amino acids. V lost 0 bases, J lost 5 bases, and 11 bases lay in between. The CDR3 loop reads CASSLDGRGTGELFF. The CDR3 coding sequence is TGCGCCAGCAGCTTGGATGGCCGTGGGACCGGGGAGCTGTTTTTT. Complete variable domain (other parts from reference TRBV5-1 and TRBJ2-2): KAGVTQTPRYLIKTRGQQVTLSCSPISGHRSVSWYQQTPGQGLQFLFEYFSETQRNKGNFPGRFSGRQFSNSRSEMNVSTLELGDSALYLCASSLDGRGTGELFFGEGSRLTVL.